The 8 T cell receptor beta chains in this list originate from one sample, sequenced in a study of molecular identifiers for immune sequencing clone quantification. In TCRdb, the PCR reads were re-called with MiXCR into one record per CDR3 protein. In the table there are approximately 550,000 distinct CDR3 sequences, about 20% of which are singletons. The sample consisted of naive CD8+ T cells from blood, with Jurkat cell RNA spiked in. Described subset: FACS-sorted CD8+CD4-CCR7+CD45RA+ naive T cells. Receptor source: a human donor in good health. Some libraries in this study had Jurkat cell RNA spiked in.

This clonotype was observed many times. The chain uses TRBV25-1 and TRBJ2-5, with D possibly being TRBD2 (5 bases). The CDR3 loop spans 14 amino acids. Germline loops: CDR1 MGHDK, CDR2 SYGVNS. Trimming cost V 1 base and J 7 bases, with 13 bases left between them. The CDR3 nucleotides are TGTGCCAGCAGTGAATCGGGAAGCTATCGGACCCAGTACTTC. It specifies CASSESGSYRTQYF.

This clonotype was seen ten or more times. The chain carries TRBV19 and TRBJ2-7, with D perhaps matching TRBD1 (6 bases). The germline CDR1 and CDR2 sequences are LNHDA and SQIVND (reference sequence). Trimming took off 4 bases at V and 5 bases at J, with 12 bases between the two ends. The CDR3 is made up of 13 amino acids. DNA for the CDR3: TGTGCCAGTAGTACCCTTGGGGGCCACGAGCAGTACTTC. Translating it yields CASSTLGGHEQYF.

The chain is built from TRBV6-2 or TRBV6-3 and TRBJ2-7; the D call may be TRBD1 or TRBD2 (6 bases each). Germline V lookup: CDR1 MNHEY, CDR2 SVGEGT. Between the trimmed V and J ends, which lost 2 bases and 3 bases, there was a span of 8 bases. The CDR3 is 13 amino acids. The CDR3 DNA reads TGTGCCAGCAGTTACGGGGGGCTCTACGAGCAGTACTTC. Translating gives CASSYGGLYEQYF.

This clonotype was seen many times. The chain carries TRBV20-1 and TRBJ2-1; no firm D call. This CDR3 is built from 14 residues. The V end was cut by 3 bases, the J end by 5 bases, with 14 bases between. Looked up from germline, CDR1 is DFQATT and CDR2 is SNEGSKA (reference sequence). The CDR3 reads CSASRVNANNEQFF. The CDR3 nucleotides read TGCAGTGCTAGCCGGGTAAACGCGAACAATGAGCAGTTCTTC.

This clonotype was recorded a few times. This chain links TRBV28 with TRBJ1-6, with 8 positions matching TRBD1. CDR1 is MDHEN and CDR2 is SYDVKM in the germline V gene. The CDR3 is 18 residues long. V was clipped by 4 bases and J by 0 bases; unmatched bases: 8. CDR3 residues: CASSSPRDRSSYNSPLHF. CDR3 DNA sequence: TGTGCCAGCAGTTCCCCCCGGGACAGGAGCTCCTATAATTCACCCCTCCACTTT.

This clonotype was recorded at least ten times. This chain joins TRBV5-1 and TRBJ2-3; D is perhaps TRBD2 (5 bases). Trimming took 0 bases from V and 1 from J, leaving 9 bases between them. Germline CDR1 SGHRS, CDR2 YFSETQ. CDR3 length: 15 amino acids. This chain's CDR3 is CASSLDRGRTDTQYF. The CDR3, as DNA: TGCGCCAGCAGCTTGGACCGGGGTCGCACAGATACGCAGTATTTT.

This clonotype was recorded at least ten times. The gene calls are TRBV7-6 and TRBJ1-5; D may be TRBD1 (6 bases). Germline V lookup: CDR1 SGHVS, CDR2 FNYEAQ. The CDR3 totals 14 residues. V lost 6 bases, J lost 6 bases, and 15 bases lay in between. This CDR3 reads CASSFAGGGQPQHF. CDR3 coding DNA: TGTGCCAGCAGTTTCGCGGGGGGCGGTCAGCCCCAGCATTTT.

This clonotype was found a few times. The chain couples TRBV20-1 to TRBJ2-7, with D possibly TRBD1 on 5 matching bases. The CDR3 extends over 16 amino acids. The germline V gene encodes CDR1 DFQATT and CDR2 SNEGSKA (reference sequence). V shed 0 bases and J shed 3 bases, with 18 bases lying between them. The CDR3 loop is CSARDRVTARIYEQYF. Written as DNA, the CDR3 is TGCAGTGCTAGAGATCGCGTGACAGCGAGAATCTACGAGCAGTACTTC.